This T cell receptor beta chain was recovered during a study of blood T cell repertoires in COVID-19. At the level of the study: Italy, Spain and the United States were the sources of the convalescent and acute COVID-19 samples. In each case, the material was cDNA or gDNA derived from T cells, B-cell-depleted T cells, or PBMCs.

Germline V CDR1 and CDR2: SQVTM, ANQGSEA. V shed 6 bases and J shed 2 bases, with 13 bases lying between them. The CDR3 extends over 13 amino acids. Original analysis: Estimation of nucleated cell counts relied on the amplification of reference gene primers. TCRdb keeps only in-frame clones here, not all; method: immunoSEQ multiplex PCR. Clone size and V and J calls were adopted from that table, with D and trimming inferred from the DNA. The sample lists some 140,000 clones; roughly 80% were seen once. The TCR was taken from a man aged 55 to 70 who had recovered from COVID-19. The sequencing input was peripheral blood. This chain uses TRBV29-1 with TRBJ1-1; tentative D call: TRBD1 (5 bases). As DNA, the CDR3 is TGCAGCGTGAGTGGGGCTCTAAACACTGAAGCTTTCTTT. Its protein is CSVSGALNTEAFF.